These 3 T cell receptor beta chains originate from one sample sequenced in a study of Ad26.COV2.S vaccination and SARS-CoV-2 variants. Stated treatment: some 20 received Ad26.COV2.S at low or high dose, single or two shots; five or six received placebo; per-sample allocation not given. The investigators took samples on day 63 after the first vaccine or placebo injection. Only in-frame clones appear in the TCRdb table, and some are missing; sequencing was by immunoSEQ multiplex PCR. The sample holds 300,000 to 400,000 clones, less than 90% seen once. The sequences come from peripheral blood, collected in a trial of Ad26.COV2.S vaccine versus placebo. These TCRs come from a person aged 18-60 years who received the Ad26.COV2.S COVID-19 vaccine or a placebo.

The rearrangement uses TRBV5-1 and TRBJ2-3; D gene unclear. The germline V gene has CDR1 SGHRS and CDR2 YFSETQ. CDR3 length equals 16 residues. V was cut by 0 bases and J by 2 bases, with 13 bases left in between. CDR3 nucleotide sequence: TGCGCCAGCAGCTTGGGGGTGGACCTCTTCACAGATACGCAGTATTTT. This sequence encodes CASSLGVDLFTDTQYF.

The chain is built from TRBV11-2 and TRBJ1-2; 7 bases map to TRBD1. In germline, CDR1 is SGHAT, CDR2 FQNNGV. The CDR3 length is 13 residues. Trimming cost V 1 base and J 4 bases; bases outside gene matches: 0. CDR3 sequence (DNA): TGTGCCAGCAGCTTAGGGACAGGCTATGGCTACACCTTC. It yields the protein CASSLGTGYGYTF.

V is TRBV7-8 and J is TRBJ1-4, with 8 bases fitting TRBD1. The germline V gene has CDR1 SGHVS and CDR2 FQNEAQ. V lost 4 bases, J lost 2 bases, and 9 bases stayed unmatched. CDR3 length equals 17 residues. The CDR3 nucleotides are TGTGCCAGCAGCTATGACAGGGGTCTTGGGACTAATGAAAAACTGTTTTTT. Translation gives CASSYDRGLGTNEKLFF.